This TCR beta chain emerged from a study of control samples from healthy donors and cancer patients (TCRdb year 2020). Regarding this clone: Its cognate antigen has yet to be identified. Base qualities are missing; no much larger clone stands one base away.

Libraries were built with the immunoSEQ multiplex PCR assay. This is the immuneACCESS table as TCRdb keeps it, with only in-frame sequences that have V and J called. A part of the clones is gone; compared with another copy, unresolved V genes explain less than half, and the rest is unexplained. The sample table holds around 110,000 clones, of which 75% to 90% were seen once. The ten top clones hold approximately 1% of the sample. The sequenced sample was PBMCs. The source is a woman between 45 and 65 years old with colorectal cancer.

In nucleotide form, the sequence is TGTGCCTGGAGGGGATCCGGGACAGGGGGCTATCACAATGAGCAGTTCTTC. Translated, it reads CAWRGSGTGGYHNEQFF. Rearrangement joined TRBV30 to TRBJ2-1, with 12 junctional bases fitting TRBD1. Unmatched junction bases come to 11, with V trimmed by 3 bases and J by 5 bases. Sequences GTSNPN (CDR1) and SVGIG (CDR2) are obtained from the germline V gene (reference sequence). The CDR3, from cysteine to phenylalanine, totals 17 residues. Here the CDR3 DNA is all that survives: 51 bases in frame from base 1.